This TCR beta chain was sequenced during a study of CD8+ T cells in alopecia areata (dated by TCRdb to 2016 to 2018). As for the study more broadly: Treated patients were enrolled in an open-label pilot trial of oral tofacitinib, 5 to 10 mg twice daily, for moderate-to-severe alopecia areata. Tofacitinib was administered for 6 to 18 months, and 6 months of follow-up off drug were then conducted to assess delayed response and recurrence. To study T cell clonal expansion in alopecia areata, the researchers applied high-throughput TCRbeta sequencing to both the C3H/HeJ mouse model and human patients. In humans, TCRbeta sequencing was performed on scalp tissue and on sorted CD4+ and CD8+ peripheral blood T cells from healthy controls and from patients with patchy or totalis/universalis alopecia areata. Biopsies were taken from tofacitinib-treated patients at baseline and again at 4 and 24 weeks into treatment, and several of those patients also had a later scalp biopsy. Clonality in the scalp was compared among normal scalp (n=4), patchy alopecia areata scalp (n=8), and alopecia totalis/universalis scalp (n=8). RNA was obtained with the PAXgene miRNA kit for fixed scalp, the miRNeasy kit for PBMCs, and the RNeasy kit for mouse skin. immunoSEQ multiplex PCR using 35 Vbeta forward primers and 13 Jbeta reverse primers was used to amplify TCRbeta CDR3 regions.

Regarding this clone: Which antigen it targets is not known. No clone much larger than this one lies a single base away; base qualities are absent.

Results the study describes overall, beyond this receptor: Lesional scalp, especially in alopecia totalis/universalis, showed higher clonality and more expanded CD8+ clones than normal scalp, suggesting antigenic drive. Scalp TCR repertoire analysis is complicated because resident alphabeta T cells in normal human skin are also sequenced, whereas mouse skin is dominated by gammadelta T cells. Compared with mice, TCR sequences shared between patients were less clear, possibly partly because of HLA diversity across the patient population.

From alopecia areata patients, peripheral blood was collected along with lesional scalp punch biopsies. After PBMCs were isolated by density centrifugation and stained for CD3, CD4 and CD8, a FACSAria was used to sort CD4+ and CD8+ T cells. Taken from the germline V gene (reference sequence), the CDR1 and CDR2 loops are GTSNPN and SVGIG. Between the V and J ends, shortened by 0 bases and 6 bases respectively, the junction contains 9 bases. Reading from cysteine to phenylalanine, the CDR3 counts 13 amino acids. Just the 39-base CDR3 DNA is kept, in frame starting at base 1. Library construction relied on the immunoSEQ multiplex PCR assay. To provide template for TCR sequencing, every sample had RNA extracted and reverse transcribed into cDNA. SuperScript III was used to make first-strand cDNA, primed with a 2:1 mix of oligo-dT and random hexamers. Amplification bias was assessed with a synthetic immune receptor repertoire, and residual bias was removed computationally. The authors processed their data as follows. Raw reads were preprocessed to remove errors, and CDR3 was defined by IMGT conventions from the conserved cysteine to phenylalanine. Clonality was calculated as 1 minus Shannon entropy normalized by log2 of the number of productive unique TCRs. Whether scalp clones were CD4 or CD8 was inferred by matching scalp TCRbeta sequences against CD4 and CD8 repertoires sorted from blood. TCRdb stores this immuneACCESS table with in-frame sequences only. Part of the clones is absent; in the studies checked, under half of the shortfall reflects unresolved V genes, and no reason is known for the rest. That table is the source of V, J and clone size, and D and trimming were worked out from the DNA. Across this sample there are roughly 150,000 clones, with around 47% seen only once. The ten most abundant clones make up 6.5% to 7.5% of the sample.

The sample was CD4+ T cells sorted from blood. The rearranged chain carries TRBV30 and TRBJ2-1, with the D gene too uncertain to name. The clonotype comes from a human donor with alopecia areata. The CDR3 region reads CAWSVPAGNEQFF. The nucleotide sequence is given as TGTGCCTGGAGTGTACCGGCAGGCAATGAGCAGTTCTTC.